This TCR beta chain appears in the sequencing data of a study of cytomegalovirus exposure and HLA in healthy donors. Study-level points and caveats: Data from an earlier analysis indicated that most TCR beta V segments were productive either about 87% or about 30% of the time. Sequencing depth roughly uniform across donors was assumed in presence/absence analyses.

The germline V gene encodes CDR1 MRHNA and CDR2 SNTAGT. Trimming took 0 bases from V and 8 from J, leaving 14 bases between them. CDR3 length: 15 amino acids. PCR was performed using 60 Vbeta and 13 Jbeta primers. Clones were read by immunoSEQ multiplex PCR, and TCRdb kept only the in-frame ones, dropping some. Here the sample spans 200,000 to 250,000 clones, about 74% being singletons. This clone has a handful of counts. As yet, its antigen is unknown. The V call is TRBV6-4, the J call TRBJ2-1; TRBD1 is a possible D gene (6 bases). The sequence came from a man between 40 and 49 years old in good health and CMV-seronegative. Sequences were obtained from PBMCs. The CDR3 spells CASSDSVGAVDEQFF. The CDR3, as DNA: TGTGCCAGCAGTGACTCGGTGGGGGCGGTTGATGAGCAGTTCTTC.